These 31 T cell receptor beta chains were all obtained from the same sample, sequenced in a study of cytomegalovirus exposure and HLA in healthy donors. Amplification used 60 Vbeta primers and 13 Jbeta primers. Assay: immunoSEQ multiplex PCR; the TCRdb copy retains only in-frame clones and omits some. The repertoire consists of approximately 180,000 clones, with about 90% occurring once and the leading ten covering around 0.21%. The sample was PBMCs. The receptors come from a girl less than two years old in good health and CMV-seronegative.

This chain joins TRBV2 and TRBJ1-3; D call uncertain. V lost 2 bases, J lost 2 bases, and 4 bases lay in between. The CDR3 loop spans 13 amino acids. Germline lookup yields CDR1 SNHLY and CDR2 FYNNEI. The CDR3 coding sequence is TGTGCCAGCAGTGAAACAGCTGGAAACACCATATATTTT. Its translation: CASSETAGNTIYF. Supplemented by reference TRBV2 and TRBJ1-3, the full variable domain reads EPEVTQTPSHQVTQMGQEVILRCVPISNHLYFYWYRQILGQKVEFLVSFYNNEISEKSEIFDDQFSVERPDGSNFTLKIRSTKLEDSAMYFCASSETAGNTIYFGEGSWLTVV.

This clone was detected once. The V gene is TRBV6-6, the J gene TRBJ2-3, with unresolved D. V was trimmed by 7 bases and J by 7 bases, leaving 3 bases between them. The germline gives CDR1 MNHNY, CDR2 SVGAGI (reference sequence). CDR3 length: 9 amino acids. Written as DNA, the CDR3 is TGTGCCAGCATCTATACGCAGTATTTT. Its translation is CASIYTQYF.

This chain uses TRBV4-3 with TRBJ1-4; 8 bases fit TRBD1. This CDR3 region has 18 residues. In germline, CDR1 is LGHNA, CDR2 YSLEER. Trimming at V came to 1 base and at J to 0 bases, leaving 7 bases not matched to a gene. As DNA, the CDR3 is TGCGCCAGCAGCCAAGTCCCGCCAGGGGGCGCAACTAATGAAAAACTGTTTTTT. Amino acid sequence: CASSQVPPGGATNEKLFF.

The CDR3 DNA sequence: TGTGCCAGCAGTGGACAGGGACCGTATAGCAATCAGCCCCAGCATTTT. It is translated as CASSGQGPYSNQPQHF. The chain has TRBV2 and TRBJ1-5; 7 bases align to TRBD1. The germline V gene encodes CDR1 SNHLY and CDR2 FYNNEI. The CDR3 has 16 residues. The V gene end was trimmed by 4 bases and the J gene end by 0 bases; junction bases not matched to a gene: 6.

This clone occurred once. The V gene is TRBV30, the J gene TRBJ2-1; 8 bases are a match to TRBD2. Losses at the gene ends were 3 bases for V and 6 bases for J; bases not matched to a gene: 10. The CDR3 extends over 15 amino acids. Germline lookup yields CDR1 GTSNPN and CDR2 SVGIG (reference sequence). The CDR3 sequence: CAWSGTSGGGNEQFF. As DNA, the CDR3 is TGTGCCTGGAGCGGTACTAGCGGAGGGGGCAATGAGCAGTTCTTC.

The chain recombines TRBV5-4 with TRBJ1-2; TRBD1 agrees at 7 bases. V dropped 3 bases and J dropped 3; count of bases not matched to a gene: 2. In germline, CDR1 is SGHNT, CDR2 YYREEE (reference sequence). The CDR3 spans 13 residues. CDR3 sequence (DNA): TGTGCCAGCAGCTACGGGACAGACTATGGCTACACCTTC. It specifies CASSYGTDYGYTF.

This clone turned up a few times. This chain uses TRBV13 with TRBJ1-2; D is ambiguous. V lost 0 bases and J lost 0, with 8 bases in between. The germline CDR1 and CDR2 sequences are PRHDT and FYEKMQ (reference sequence). This CDR3 has 15 residues. CDR3 region: CASSLGQSTNYGYTF. The CDR3 bases are TGTGCCAGCAGCTTAGGCCAGTCCACTAACTATGGCTACACCTTC.

The J gene is TRBJ2-2, the V gene TRBV5-1, with 9 positions matching TRBD1. V gave up 4 bases and J gave up 3 bases; unmatched junction bases: 4. CDR1 and CDR2 from the germline V gene are SGHRS and YFSETQ. The CDR3 covers 15 residues. The DNA for the CDR3 is TGCGCCAGCAGCGGTGACAGGGGGTACACCGGGGAGCTGTTTTTT. Protein product: CASSGDRGYTGELFF.

The chain combines TRBV19 with TRBJ1-5; 7 nucleotides align to TRBD1. Germline CDR1 LNHDA, CDR2 SQIVND (reference sequence). J was trimmed by 0 bases and V by 6 bases; bases with no gene match: 5. The CDR3 has 15 amino acids. DNA for the CDR3: TGTGCCAGTAGGAACGGGACAGCTAGCAATCAGCCCCAGCATTTT. Its protein product is CASRNGTASNQPQHF.

The V gene is TRBV6-5, the J gene TRBJ2-2; weak D call: TRBD2 (5 bases). The CDR3 runs to 14 residues. Germline V CDR1 and CDR2: MNHEY, SVGAGI. Trimming left V 2 bases short and J 5 bases short, with 9 bases between. The CDR3 is CASSYRPGTGELFF. DNA of the CDR3: TGTGCCAGCAGTTACCGACCGGGAACCGGGGAGCTGTTTTTT.

The chain links TRBV4-3 to TRBJ2-7, with D possibly matching TRBD2 (6 bases). Trimming removed 4 bases at V and 4 bases at J, with 17 bases between. This CDR3 is 15 amino acids long. Looked up from germline, CDR1 is LGHNA and CDR2 is YSLEER. The CDR3 coding sequence is TGCGCCAGCAGCCCCCACCGTAGGGCGGGGTACGAGCAGTACTTC. This sequence encodes CASSPHRRAGYEQYF.

CDR3 DNA: TGTGCCAGCAGGGCCCTCGGAGCGGGGGTTACCGGGGAGCTGTTTTTT. Amino acids: CASRALGAGVTGELFF. The chain recombines TRBV27 with TRBJ2-2; 8 nucleotides align to TRBD2. The CDR3 has 16 amino acids. The trim removed 6 bases at V and 5 bases at J, leaving 11 bases unmatched. The germline V gene encodes CDR1 MNHEY and CDR2 SMNVEV (reference sequence).

The chain recombines TRBV5-1 with TRBJ1-1; D is unclear. Germline-derived CDR1 and CDR2 are SGHRS and YFSETQ. The CDR3 is 14 amino acids. Trimming cost V 4 bases and J 2 bases, with 12 bases left between them. The chain's CDR3 is CASSLTLTNTEAFF. The CDR3 DNA sequence: TGCGCCAGCAGCCTTACCCTGACAAACACTGAAGCTTTCTTT.

The chain recombines TRBV2 with TRBJ2-7, with D tentatively TRBD1 (5 bases). V lost 6 bases and J lost 1, with 13 bases in between. CDR1 and CDR2 (germline): SNHLY, FYNNEI. CDR3 length: 14 residues. This chain's CDR3 is CASRGLGRSYEQYF. The CDR3 nucleotides are TGTGCCAGCAGGGGTTTGGGGCGGTCCTACGAGCAGTACTTC.

J is TRBJ1-6 and V is TRBV2, with TRBD1 identical over 8 bases. Germline V gene data show CDR1 as SNHLY and CDR2 as FYNNEI. The CDR3 is made up of 16 amino acids. V shed 6 bases and J 5 bases; nucleotides not matched to a gene: 9. The CDR3 nucleotides are TGTGCCAGCAGCATGGGACAGGTCATACATAATTCACCCCTCCACTTT. The encoded protein is CASSMGQVIHNSPLHF.

This clone was counted a single time. J is TRBJ1-2 and V is TRBV15, with 8 nucleotides matching TRBD1. This CDR3 has 16 amino acids. V lost 1 base to trimming and J lost 3 bases; unmatched junction nucleotides: 7. Germline V gives CDR1 LNHNV, CDR2 YYDKDF (reference sequence). The CDR3 nucleotides are TGTGCCACCAGCAGAGTAAAGGACAGGGCGGACTATGGCTACACCTTC. Translation gives CATSRVKDRADYGYTF.

V and J are TRBV5-1 and TRBJ2-2; 9 bases are shared with TRBD1. The V segment lost 5 bases and the J segment 6 bases; nucleotides outside the gene matches: 11. The V gene's germline CDR1 is SGHRS and CDR2 YFSETQ. The CDR3 loop spans 16 amino acids. In nucleotides, the CDR3 is TGCGCCAGCAGTGCCGCGGGACAGGGAAGCTCCGGGGAGCTGTTTTTT. This gives the protein CASSAAGQGSSGELFF.

The rearrangement links TRBV19 to TRBJ2-7, with 7 bases lining up with TRBD1. The V segment lost 6 bases and the J segment 0 bases; nucleotides outside the gene matches: 11. The CDR3 extends over 16 amino acids. Germline CDR1 is LNHDA and CDR2 is SQIVND (reference sequence). The CDR3 DNA is TGTGCCAGTAGCCCCCGACAGGGAACTATCTCCTACGAGCAGTACTTC. Protein: CASSPRQGTISYEQYF. Full variable domain (rest looked up from reference TRBV19 and TRBJ2-7): DGGITQSPKYLFRKEGQNVTLSCEQNLNHDAMYWYRQDPGQGLRLIYYSQIVNDFQKGDIAEGYSVSREKKESFPLTVTSAQKNPTAFYLCASSPRQGTISYEQYFGPGTRLTVT.

The chain joins TRBV19 to TRBJ2-7; tentative D call: TRBD1 (5 bases). Trimming removed 6 bases at V and 5 bases at J, with 17 bases between. Germline lookup yields CDR1 LNHDA and CDR2 SQIVND (reference sequence). The CDR3 runs to 14 residues. The CDR3 protein is CASSTGPRADEQYF. CDR3 bases: TGTGCCAGTAGCACTGGGCCCAGGGCGGACGAGCAGTACTTC.

The rearrangement uses TRBV15 and TRBJ1-1; 7 bases fit TRBD1. Germline V gene sequence: CDR1 LNHNV, CDR2 YYDKDF (reference sequence). The CDR3 totals 15 residues. V gave up 6 bases and J gave up 3 bases; unmatched junction bases: 10. The CDR3 here is CATRTSTGADTEAFF. In DNA, the CDR3 is TGTGCCACCAGAACTTCCACAGGGGCCGACACTGAAGCTTTCTTT.

A remark on this clone: Relative to the germline gene, one junction end is altered; a read error may explain this. V and J are TRBV9 and TRBJ2-7; TRBD2 is a possible D gene (5 bases). This CDR3 is 12 amino acids long. Germline loops: CDR1 SGDLS, CDR2 YYNGEE. CDR3 sequence: CVSSDLEGEQYF. The CDR3, as DNA: TGTGTCAGCAGCGATCTAGAGGGCGAGCAGTACTTC. The complete variable domain, with remaining parts taken from reference TRBV9 and TRBJ2-7, reads DSGVTQTPKHLITATGQRVTLRCSPRSGDLSVYWYQQSLDQGLQFLIQYYNGEERAKGNILERFSAQQFPDLHSELNLSSLELGDSALYFCVSSDLEGEQYFGPGTRLTVT.

The chain recombines TRBV7-9 with TRBJ2-3; no firm D call. The length of the CDR3 is 12 residues. The V end was cut by 1 base, the J end by 4 bases, with 3 bases between. CDR1 SEHNR and CDR2 FQNEAQ come from the germline V gene (reference sequence). The CDR3 DNA reads as TGTGCCAGCAGCTTAGGGCCAGATACGCAGTATTTT. This gives the protein CASSLGPDTQYF.

The chain combines TRBV4-2 with TRBJ2-5, with TRBD2 identical over 16 bases. The CDR3 runs 17 residues. In germline, CDR1 is LGHNA, CDR2 YNFKEQ. The junction had 7 bases not matched to a gene; V was cut back by 0 bases and J by 9 bases. As DNA, the CDR3 is TGTGCCAGCAGCCAAGATGATGGGACTAGCGGGAGGGCTGCCCAGTACTTC. Translating gives CASSQDDGTSGRAAQYF.

The V call is TRBV5-3, the J call TRBJ2-2; D not certain. TRBV5-3 qualifies as an ORF whose function is uncertain. CDR3 length equals 13 residues. V lost 4 bases to trimming and J lost 7 bases, with 11 bases between them. This chain's CDR3 is CARSPREVGELFF. The CDR3 coding sequence is TGTGCCAGAAGCCCTCGCGAGGTCGGGGAGCTGTTTTTT.

The rearrangement joins TRBV7-2 to TRBJ1-2, with 9 positions matching TRBD1. This CDR3 is built from 16 residues. Per the germline V gene, CDR1 is SGHTA and CDR2 is FQGNSA. V lost 0 bases to trimming and J lost 5 bases; unmatched junction nucleotides: 7. CDR3 protein: CASSLAYRTGEYGYTF. The CDR3 nucleotides are TGTGCCAGCAGCTTAGCGTATCGGACAGGGGAGTATGGCTACACCTTC. Combining the CDR3 with reference TRBV7-2 and TRBJ1-2 gives the whole variable domain GAGVSQSPSNKVTEKGKDVELRCDPISGHTALYWYRQSLGQGLEFLIYFQGNSAPDKSGLPSDRFSAERTGGSVSTLTIQRTQQEDSAVYLCASSLAYRTGEYGYTFGSGTRLTVV.

The rearrangement uses TRBV10-2 and TRBJ2-3; 9 bases align to TRBD2. The V segment lost 8 bases and the J segment 4 bases; nucleotides outside the gene matches: 10. The CDR3 sequence is 15 residues long. Germline CDR1 is WSHSY and CDR2 is SAAADI. Here the CDR3 DNA reads TGCGCCAGCCGACCCGGGACTAGCCTATCAGATACGCAGTATTTT. Encoded protein: CASRPGTSLSDTQYF.

This chain's CDR3 is CASSKYYSRLVNTEAFF. The DNA of the CDR3 is TGTGCCAGCAGCAAATACTACTCAAGATTAGTGAACACTGAAGCTTTCTTT. The chain carries TRBV21-1 and TRBJ1-1. TRBV21-1 is described as a pseudogene. CDR3 length: 17 residues.

This chain uses TRBV27 with TRBJ1-6, with D perhaps TRBD1 (6 bases). V was shortened by 2 bases and J by 12 bases, with 17 bases between the two germline ends. From germline, CDR1 is MNHEY and CDR2 SMNVEV (reference sequence). This CDR3 spans 15 amino acids. The CDR3 bases are TGTGCCAGCAGTTTACACGGACAGAGGGGGATACCCCTCCACTTT. Protein: CASSLHGQRGIPLHF.

The chain uses TRBV5-4 and TRBJ2-3, with 15 bases that match TRBD2. V was clipped by 5 bases and J by 4 bases; unmatched bases: 2. In germline, CDR1 is SGHNT, CDR2 YYREEE (reference sequence). The CDR3 length is 15 residues. As DNA, the CDR3 is TGTGCCAGCAGGCGGACTAGCGGGGGGGCAGATACGCAGTATTTT. This translates into CASRRTSGGADTQYF. Supplemented by reference TRBV5-4 and TRBJ2-3, the full variable domain reads ETGVTQSPTHLIKTRGQQVTLRCSSQSGHNTVSWYQQALGQGPQFIFQYYREEENGRGNFPPRFSGLQFPNYSSELNVNALELDDSALYLCASRRTSGGADTQYFGPGTRLTVL.

The chain joins TRBV30 to TRBJ1-3, with D perhaps matching TRBD1 (5 bases). This CDR3 contains 13 residues. Germline V CDR1 and CDR2: GTSNPN, SVGIG (reference sequence). Trimming took 0 bases from V and 3 from J, leaving 6 bases between them. CDR3 sequence: CAWSVQVGNTIYF. The CDR3 DNA follows: TGTGCCTGGAGTGTACAGGTTGGAAACACCATATATTTT.

The chain combines TRBV5-1 with TRBJ1-4; possibly TRBD1 for D (5 bases). Germline CDR1 SGHRS, CDR2 YFSETQ. The CDR3 has 13 amino acids. V was clipped by 1 base and J by 7 bases, with 8 bases between them. The CDR3 is CASSLTGSEKLFF. CDR3 in DNA: TGCGCCAGCAGCTTGACAGGTTCTGAAAAACTGTTTTTT.